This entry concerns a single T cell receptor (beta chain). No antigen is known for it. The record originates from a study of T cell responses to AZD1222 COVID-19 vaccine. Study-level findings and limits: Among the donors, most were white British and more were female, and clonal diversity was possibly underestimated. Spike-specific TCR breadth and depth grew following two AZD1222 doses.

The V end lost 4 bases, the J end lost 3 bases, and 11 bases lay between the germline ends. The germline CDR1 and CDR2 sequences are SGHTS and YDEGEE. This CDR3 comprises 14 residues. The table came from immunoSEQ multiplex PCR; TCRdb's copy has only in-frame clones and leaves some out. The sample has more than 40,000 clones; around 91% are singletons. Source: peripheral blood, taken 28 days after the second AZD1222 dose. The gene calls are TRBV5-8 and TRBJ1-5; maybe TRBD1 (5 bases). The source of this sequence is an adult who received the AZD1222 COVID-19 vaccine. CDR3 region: CASSPRGVNQPQHF. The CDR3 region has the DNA TGTGCCAGCAGCCCCAGAGGGGTCAATCAGCCCCAGCATTTT.